Following are 11 T cell receptor beta chains from one sample sequenced in a study of blood T cell repertoires in COVID-19. Only in-frame clones appear in the TCRdb table, and some are missing; sequencing was by immunoSEQ multiplex PCR. The sample has hundreds of thousands of clones, more than 75% seen once. Sequencing used PBMCs or T cells enriched from blood (not recorded which). The receptors stem from a man aged 25 to 40 who had recovered from COVID-19.

The count of this clone is one. This rearrangement joins TRBV27 to TRBJ1-5; 8 nucleotides match TRBD1. The CDR3 runs to 17 residues. Germline CDR1 MNHEY, CDR2 SMNVEV (reference sequence). Trimming took 5 bases from V and 0 from J; bases not matched to a gene: 9. The CDR3 loop is CASSLRQGTYSNQPQHF. CDR3 nucleotides: TGTGCCAGCAGTCTCAGACAGGGGACTTATAGCAATCAGCCCCAGCATTTT.

This clone came up a few times. The chain has TRBV30 and TRBJ1-1, with TRBD1 as a possible D gene (5 bases). This CDR3 is built from 14 residues. Germline lookup yields CDR1 GTSNPN and CDR2 SVGIG (reference sequence). Trimming took 0 bases from V and 5 from J, leaving 13 bases between them. The chain's CDR3 is CAWSVQALGTEAFF. For the CDR3, the DNA is TGTGCCTGGAGTGTACAGGCCCTGGGGACTGAAGCTTTCTTT. Together with reference TRBV30 and TRBJ1-1, the CDR3 gives the full variable domain: SQTIHQWPATLVQPVGSPLSLECTVEGTSNPNLYWYRQAAGRGLQLLFYSVGIGQISSEVPQNLSASRPQDRQFILSSKKLLLSDSGFYLCAWSVQALGTEAFFGQGTRLTVV.

The V call is TRBV19, the J call TRBJ1-5; 10 bases are a match to TRBD1. Germline assignment: CDR1 LNHDA and CDR2 SQIVND (reference sequence). The CDR3 runs 15 residues. After removal of 1 base from V and 6 bases from J, the junction contained 3 bases not matched to a gene. The CDR3: CASSIGDRGPQPQHF. CDR3 in DNA: TGTGCCAGTAGTATAGGAGACAGGGGGCCTCAGCCCCAGCATTTT. Supplemented by reference TRBV19 and TRBJ1-5, the full variable domain reads DGGITQSPKYLFRKEGQNVTLSCEQNLNHDAMYWYRQDPGQGLRLIYYSQIVNDFQKGDIAEGYSVSREKKESFPLTVTSAQKNPTAFYLCASSIGDRGPQPQHFGDGTRLSIL.

V is TRBV27 and J is TRBJ1-1, with D possibly being TRBD1 (6 bases). This CDR3 is built from 13 residues. The germline CDR1 and CDR2 sequences are MNHEY and SMNVEV (reference sequence). With 8 bases removed from V and 4 bases from J, the gap between germline ends came to 14 bases. The CDR3 region has the DNA TGTGCCAGCCGGGCAGGGGCGCTCACTGAAGCTTTCTTT. This gives the protein CASRAGALTEAFF.

The chain links TRBV19 to TRBJ2-5; tentative D call: TRBD1 (6 bases). Germline CDR1 LNHDA, CDR2 SQIVND (reference sequence). The CDR3 length is 14 residues. Trimming pared 6 bases from V and 2 bases from J, leaving 13 bases between. In DNA form, the CDR3 reads TGTGCCAGTAGGAGGACAGCGACACAAGAGACCCAGTACTTC. This encodes CASRRTATQETQYF.

The J gene is TRBJ2-7, the V gene TRBV18; D is perhaps TRBD2 (6 bases). Germline CDR1 KGHSH, CDR2 LQKENI. This CDR3 contains 13 residues. V was cut by 4 bases and J by 1 base, with 8 bases left in between. The CDR3 spells CASSLGTSYEQYF. The CDR3 bases are TGTGCCAGCTCACTTGGGACTTCCTACGAGCAGTACTTC.

The gene calls are TRBV2 and TRBJ1-5; D is possibly TRBD1 (5 bases). The CDR3 is 17 amino acids. The V gene's germline CDR1 is SNHLY and CDR2 FYNNEI. With 4 bases removed from V and 1 base from J, the gap between germline ends came to 17 bases. CDR3 in amino acids: CASSGGRGGVSNQPQHF. The CDR3 DNA is TGTGCCAGCAGTGGTGGTCGGGGAGGGGTGAGCAATCAGCCCCAGCATTTT. Full variable domain (remainder filled in from reference TRBV2 and TRBJ1-5): EPEVTQTPSHQVTQMGQEVILRCVPISNHLYFYWYRQILGQKVEFLVSFYNNEISEKSEIFDDQFSVERPDGSNFTLKIRSTKLEDSAMYFCASSGGRGGVSNQPQHFGDGTRLSIL.

V usage is TRBV19 and J usage is TRBJ1-1; D call uncertain. Germline CDR1 reads LNHDA; CDR2 reads SQIVND (reference sequence). Trimming left V 1 base short and J 11 bases short, with 14 bases between. The CDR3 is 13 amino acids. DNA of the CDR3: TGTGCCAGTAGTATAGCATCGCGAGGAGAGGCTTTCTTT. Amino acid sequence: CASSIASRGEAFF. Full variable domain (rest looked up from reference TRBV19 and TRBJ1-1): DGGITQSPKYLFRKEGQNVTLSCEQNLNHDAMYWYRQDPGQGLRLIYYSQIVNDFQKGDIAEGYSVSREKKESFPLTVTSAQKNPTAFYLCASSIASRGEAFFGQGTRLTVV.

The chain is built from TRBV7-8 and TRBJ1-1, with a possible D match to TRBD1 (5 bases). This CDR3 region has 15 residues. Trimming took 4 bases from V and 1 from J, leaving 13 bases between them. Germline-derived CDR1 and CDR2 are SGHVS and FQNEAQ. CDR3 region: CASSSGPTANTEAFF. The CDR3, as DNA: TGTGCCAGCAGCTCAGGGCCGACAGCGAACACTGAAGCTTTCTTT.

This clone has a handful of counts. J is TRBJ1-2 and V is TRBV6-6, with a possible D match to TRBD1 (6 bases). V dropped 5 bases and J dropped 4 bases, with 14 bases sitting between them. CDR3 size: 14 residues. The germline V gene has CDR1 MNHNY and CDR2 SVGAGI (reference sequence). CDR3 protein: CASSTVDRLYGYTF. CDR3 nucleotides: TGTGCCAGCAGTACCGTGGACAGACTCTATGGCTACACCTTC.

This rearrangement joins TRBV19 to TRBJ1-2; 7 bases map to TRBD1. J gave up 5 bases and V 7 bases, and 7 bases lay outside the gene matches. CDR3 length: 13 amino acids. The V gene's germline CDR1 is LNHDA and CDR2 SQIVND (reference sequence). In DNA form, the CDR3 reads TGTGCCAGTAACCCGGGACAGAGATATGGCTACACCTTC. Its translation: CASNPGQRYGYTF. The full variable domain, its missing parts supplied by reference TRBV19 and TRBJ1-2, is DGGITQSPKYLFRKEGQNVTLSCEQNLNHDAMYWYRQDPGQGLRLIYYSQIVNDFQKGDIAEGYSVSREKKESFPLTVTSAQKNPTAFYLCASNPGQRYGYTFGSGTRLTVV.